Presented here are 5 T cell receptor beta chains from one specimen sequenced in a study of blood T cell repertoires in COVID-19. The protocol was immunoSEQ multiplex PCR, while the TCRdb copy is restricted to in-frame clones and leaves out a portion. The sample records about 30,000 clones, 84% being singletons. Input material: peripheral blood. The receptors were gathered from a human donor in a cohort sampled during active COVID-19.

The chain joins TRBV6-6 to TRBJ1-1, with a weak D call TRBD1 (6 bases). Germline V gene sequence: CDR1 MNHNY, CDR2 SVGAGI (reference sequence). CDR3 length: 14 amino acids. V lost 2 bases and J lost 7, with 14 bases in between. The CDR3, as DNA: TGTGCCAGCAGTTACACCGGGACAAGACATGAAGCTTTCTTT. Residues: CASSYTGTRHEAFF.

The chain carries TRBV2 and TRBJ2-3, with 7 bases aligning to TRBD1. CDR3 length: 15 amino acids. In germline, CDR1 is SNHLY, CDR2 FYNNEI. Trimming removed 8 bases from V and 0 bases from J; junction bases left unmatched: 8. CDR3 residues: CASAWTGRSTDTQYF. Here the CDR3 DNA reads TGTGCCAGCGCATGGACAGGCCGTAGCACAGATACGCAGTATTTT.

At least ten counts were recorded for this clone. The chain couples TRBV5-5 to TRBJ1-2, with D unclear. Per the germline V gene, CDR1 is SGHKS and CDR2 is YYEKEE (reference sequence). The CDR3 totals 13 residues. Trimming left V 2 bases short and J 2 bases short, with 7 bases between. The CDR3 is CASSFGLNYGYTF. CDR3 coding DNA: TGTGCCAGCAGCTTCGGGTTGAACTATGGCTACACCTTC. Drawing the rest from reference TRBV5-5 and TRBJ1-2, the complete variable domain is DAGVTQSPTHLIKTRGQQVTLRCSPISGHKSVSWYQQVLGQGPQFIFQYYEKEERGRGNFPDRFSARQFPNYSSELNVNALLLGDSALYLCASSFGLNYGYTFGSGTRLTVV.

The rearrangement joins TRBV7-2 to TRBJ1-5; the D gene is possibly TRBD1 (6 bases). CDR1 and CDR2 from the germline V gene are SGHTA and FQGNSA. V shed 4 bases and J shed 1 base, with 11 bases lying between them. The CDR3 is 15 residues long. CDR3 DNA sequence: TGTGCCAGCAGCTCTCAGGGGACGAGCAATCAGCCCCAGCATTTT. It translates to CASSSQGTSNQPQHF. Complete variable domain (other parts from reference TRBV7-2 and TRBJ1-5): GAGVSQSPSNKVTEKGKDVELRCDPISGHTALYWYRQSLGQGLEFLIYFQGNSAPDKSGLPSDRFSAERTGGSVSTLTIQRTQQEDSAVYLCASSSQGTSNQPQHFGDGTRLSIL.

The gene calls are TRBV2 and TRBJ2-5, with D maybe TRBD2 (5 bases). The V and J ends lost 8 bases and 1 base respectively, with 20 bases between them. Germline V gene data show CDR1 as SNHLY and CDR2 as FYNNEI. There are 16 residues in the CDR3. CDR3 sequence (DNA): TGTGCCAGCCGCGGAGGTCTGGGCGGACTCCAAGAGACCCAGTACTTC. Translation gives CASRGGLGGLQETQYF.